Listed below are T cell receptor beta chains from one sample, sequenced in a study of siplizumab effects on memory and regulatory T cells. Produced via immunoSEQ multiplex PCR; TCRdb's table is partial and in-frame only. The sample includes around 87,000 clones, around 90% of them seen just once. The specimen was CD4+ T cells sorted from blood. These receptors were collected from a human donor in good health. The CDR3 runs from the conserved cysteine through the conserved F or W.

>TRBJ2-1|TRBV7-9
CASSLNDLSYNEQFF
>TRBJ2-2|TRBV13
CASSPPTRTSGDTGELFF
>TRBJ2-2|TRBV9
CASSVQVSGELFF
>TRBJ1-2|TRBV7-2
CASSLVVTTDGYTF
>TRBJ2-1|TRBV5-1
CASSWDGSSYNEQFF
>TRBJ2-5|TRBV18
CASSPWLQETQYF
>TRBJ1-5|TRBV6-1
CASSEDKSNQAQHF
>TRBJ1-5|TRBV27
CATRREGQPQHF
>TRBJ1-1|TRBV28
CASSLSGHGTEAFF
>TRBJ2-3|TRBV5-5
CASSLGLAGASTDTQYF
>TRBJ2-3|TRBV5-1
CASSFGREIDTQYF
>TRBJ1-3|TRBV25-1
CASSRQLGSGNTIYF
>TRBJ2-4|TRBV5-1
CASSLGETKNIQYF
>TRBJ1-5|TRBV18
CASSRQRDNQPQHF
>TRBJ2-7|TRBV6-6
CASSYRDRGSNEQYF
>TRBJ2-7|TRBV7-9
CASSLDGYSYEQYF
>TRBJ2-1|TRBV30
CAWRRTSGSLEQFF
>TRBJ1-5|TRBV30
CACSTGAQQPQHF
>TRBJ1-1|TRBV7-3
CASSSLGSHTEAFF
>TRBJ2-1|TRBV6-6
CASSYSSREQFF
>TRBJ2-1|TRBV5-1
CASSLGTSVNNEQFF
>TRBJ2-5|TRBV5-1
CASGYRGRGETQYF
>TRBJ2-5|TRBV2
CASGPDRHQETQYF
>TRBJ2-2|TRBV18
CASSPPSGRNTGELFF
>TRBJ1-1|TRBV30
CAWSPRAEAFF
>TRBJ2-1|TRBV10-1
CASSESSGNYNEQFF
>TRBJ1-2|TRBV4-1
CASSQEWQSYGYTF
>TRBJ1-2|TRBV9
CASSVDGNYGYTF